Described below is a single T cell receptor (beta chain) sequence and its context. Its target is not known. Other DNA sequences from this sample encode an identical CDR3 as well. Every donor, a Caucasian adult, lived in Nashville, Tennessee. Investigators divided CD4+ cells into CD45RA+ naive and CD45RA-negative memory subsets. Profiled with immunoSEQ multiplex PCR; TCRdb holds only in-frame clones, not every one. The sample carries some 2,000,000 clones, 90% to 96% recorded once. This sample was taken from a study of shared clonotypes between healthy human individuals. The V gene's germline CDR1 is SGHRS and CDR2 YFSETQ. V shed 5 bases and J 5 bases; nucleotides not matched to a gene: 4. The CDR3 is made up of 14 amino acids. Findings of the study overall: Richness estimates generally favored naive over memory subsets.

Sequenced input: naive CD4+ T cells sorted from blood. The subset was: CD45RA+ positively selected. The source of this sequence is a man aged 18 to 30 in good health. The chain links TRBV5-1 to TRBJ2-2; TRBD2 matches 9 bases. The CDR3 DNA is TGCGCCAGCAGTAGCGGGGGAGTAACCGGGGAGCTGTTTTTT. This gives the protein CASSSGGVTGELFF.